This T cell receptor beta chain stems from a study of T cell repertoires in cytomegalovirus infection. Background on the study: It can be stated that public TCR beta signatures indicated CMV infection as well as a matching HLA type.

One entry per CDR3 protein, called by TCRdb with MiXCR from the reads. This sample has over 200,000 distinct CDR3 sequences; approximately 15% occur once, and the top ten carry about 8.7%. This clonotype appeared many times. The CDR3 loop spans 12 amino acids. V was clipped by 1 base and J by 6 bases, with 5 bases between them. The receptor's source is a human donor in good health (CMV status not recorded). Some clones in this sample may be carry-over from other donors' samples. Specimen: PBMCs. The rearrangement uses TRBV12-3 or TRBV12-4 and TRBJ2-3, with D uncertain. Here the CDR3 DNA reads TGTGCCAGCAGTTTAGTGGGGGATACGCAGTATTTT. This gives the protein CASSLVGDTQYF.